The clone carrying this T cell receptor (beta chain) has just a few counts. These data originate in a study of patients and donors after allogeneic stem cell transplantation. TCRdb reprocessed the RT-PCR reads with MiXCR, giving one entry per CDR3 protein. The repertoire includes approximately 200,000 distinct CDR3 sequences, roughly two fifths of them detected once, and about 30% sits in the top ten. The CDR3 runs 15 residues. V lost 5 bases and J 2 bases, leaving 14 bases between the germline ends. This chain joins TRBV12-3 or TRBV12-4 and TRBJ2-3, with D uncertain. Sample: blood, either unsorted or a sorted T cell fraction (not recorded which). This receptor was taken from a human donor who was either an allogeneic HSCT recipient or a stem cell or donor lymphocyte infusion donor (not recorded which). It is not recorded whose cells these are; they may come from a transplant donor. The CDR3 DNA sequence: TGTGCCAGCAGTCGACTCCAGTTCGACACAGATACGCAGTATTTT. Its protein is CASSRLQFDTDTQYF.